This T cell receptor (beta chain) was found in a study of T-cell reconstitution after alpha-beta-depleted transplantation in children. General study points: Reportedly, alpha-beta T cells present about two months post-transplant originated from several hundred expanded clones of graft origin. T-cell counts and diversity were attributed mostly to newly produced T cells one year after transplant. Surviving recipient T cells and thymic progenitors produced the high day-60 TCRbeta diversity seen in some patients.

Unique molecular identifiers were incorporated during preparation of the TCRbeta library. MiXCR, applied by TCRdb to the PCR reads, yields one record per CDR3 protein. The sample shows under 70,000 distinct CDR3 sequences, about a tenth of them seen only once. This clonotype was counted at least ten times. The target antigen is unknown. CDR3 size: 18 residues. The germline CDR1 and CDR2 sequences are SGHRS and YFSETQ. V lost 1 base to trimming and J lost 0 bases; unmatched junction nucleotides: 7. This clonotype was obtained from a boy under 18 with acute myeloid leukemia, due to receive a stem cell transplant. The chain uses TRBV5-1 and TRBJ2-3; TRBD2 matches 11 bases. Sequences were derived from PBMCs, sampled before TCRalphabeta/CD19-depleted stem cell transplant. The CDR3 region is CASSLWPRLAGSTDTQYF. The CDR3 bases are TGCGCCAGCAGCTTGTGGCCCCGACTAGCGGGGAGCACAGATACGCAGTATTTT.